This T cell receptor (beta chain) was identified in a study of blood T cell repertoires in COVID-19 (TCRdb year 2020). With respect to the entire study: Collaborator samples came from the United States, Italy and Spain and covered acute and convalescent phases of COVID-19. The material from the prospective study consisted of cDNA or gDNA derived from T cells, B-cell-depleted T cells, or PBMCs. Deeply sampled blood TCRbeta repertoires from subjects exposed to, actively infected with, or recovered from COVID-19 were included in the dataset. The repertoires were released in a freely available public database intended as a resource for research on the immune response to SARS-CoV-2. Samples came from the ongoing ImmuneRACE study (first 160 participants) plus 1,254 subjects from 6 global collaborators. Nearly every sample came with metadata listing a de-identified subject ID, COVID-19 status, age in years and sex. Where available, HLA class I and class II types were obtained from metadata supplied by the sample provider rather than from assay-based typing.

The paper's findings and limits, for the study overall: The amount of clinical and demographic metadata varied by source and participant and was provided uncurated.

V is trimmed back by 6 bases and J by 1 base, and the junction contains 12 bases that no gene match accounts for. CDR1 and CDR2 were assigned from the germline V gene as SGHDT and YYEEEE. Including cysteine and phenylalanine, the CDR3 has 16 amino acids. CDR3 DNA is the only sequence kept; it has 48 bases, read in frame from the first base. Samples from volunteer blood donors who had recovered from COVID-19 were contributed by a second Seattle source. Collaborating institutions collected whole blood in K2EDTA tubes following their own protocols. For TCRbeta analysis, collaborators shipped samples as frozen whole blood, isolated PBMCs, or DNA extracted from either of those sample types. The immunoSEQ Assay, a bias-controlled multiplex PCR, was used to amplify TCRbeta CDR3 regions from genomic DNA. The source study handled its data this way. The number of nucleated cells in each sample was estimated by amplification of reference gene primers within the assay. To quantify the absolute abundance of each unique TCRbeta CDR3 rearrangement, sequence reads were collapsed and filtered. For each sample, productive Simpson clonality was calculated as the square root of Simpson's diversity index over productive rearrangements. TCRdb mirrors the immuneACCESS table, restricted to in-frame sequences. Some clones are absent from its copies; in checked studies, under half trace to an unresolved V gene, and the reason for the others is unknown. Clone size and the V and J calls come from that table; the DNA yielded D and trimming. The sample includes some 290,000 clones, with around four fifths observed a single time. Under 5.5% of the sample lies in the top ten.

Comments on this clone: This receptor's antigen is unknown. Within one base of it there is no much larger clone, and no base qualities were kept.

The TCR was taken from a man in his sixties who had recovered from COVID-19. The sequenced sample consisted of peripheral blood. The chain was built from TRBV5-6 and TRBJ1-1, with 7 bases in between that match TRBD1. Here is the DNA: TGTGCCAGCACCAAACGACGGGACAGCTCGAACACTGAAGCTTTCTTT. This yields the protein CASTKRRDSSNTEAFF. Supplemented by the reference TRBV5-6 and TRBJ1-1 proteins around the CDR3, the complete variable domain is DAGVTQSPTHLIKTRGQQVTLRCSPKSGHDTVSWYQQALGQGPQFIFQYYEEEERQRGNFPDRFSGHQFPNYSSELNVNALLLGDSALYLCASTKRRDSSNTEAFFGQGTRLTVV.